This TCR beta chain was obtained from a study of blood T cell repertoires in COVID-19. About the research overall: Sources were T cells, B-cell-depleted T cells, or PBMCs; the material itself was cDNA or gDNA.

V was cut by 0 bases and J by 7 bases, with 13 bases left in between. The germline CDR1 and CDR2 sequences are SGDLS and YYNGEE. This CDR3 comprises 15 residues. Sequencing was performed with immunoSEQ multiplex PCR; in TCRdb, only in-frame clones are kept and a portion is missing. The data hold about 500,000 clones, with around 87% observed a single time. Participants reported their clinical history, and cohort assignment relied on those reports. Sequencing was performed on PBMCs or T cells enriched from blood (not recorded which). The rearrangement joins TRBV9 to TRBJ2-2; possible D gene TRBD2, 6 bases. This TCR derives from a woman in her late teens or twenties who had recovered from COVID-19. CDR3 DNA: TGTGCCAGCAGCGTAGTTCGGGGGTGGGGCGGGGAGCTGTTTTTT. Protein: CASSVVRGWGGELFF.